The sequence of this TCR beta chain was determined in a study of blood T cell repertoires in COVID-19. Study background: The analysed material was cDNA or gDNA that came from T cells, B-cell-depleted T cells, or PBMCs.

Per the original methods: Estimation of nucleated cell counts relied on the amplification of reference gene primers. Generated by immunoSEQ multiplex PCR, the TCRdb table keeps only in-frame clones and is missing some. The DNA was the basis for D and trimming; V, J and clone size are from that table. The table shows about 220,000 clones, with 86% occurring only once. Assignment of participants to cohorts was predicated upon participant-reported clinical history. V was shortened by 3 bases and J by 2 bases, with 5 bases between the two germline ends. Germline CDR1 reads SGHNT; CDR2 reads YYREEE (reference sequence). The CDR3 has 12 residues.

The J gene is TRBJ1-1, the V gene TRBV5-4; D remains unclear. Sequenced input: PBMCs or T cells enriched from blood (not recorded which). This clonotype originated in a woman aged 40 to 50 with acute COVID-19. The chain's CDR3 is CASSSQNTEAFF. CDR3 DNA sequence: TGTGCCAGCAGCTCACAAAACACTGAAGCTTTCTTT.